This T cell receptor (beta chain) comes out of a study of cytomegalovirus exposure and HLA in healthy donors. Whole-study results and caveats: A later look showed TCR association rates differing by HLA locus, highest for DRB1 and lowest for HLA-C. Specific recognition of CMV antigens was confirmed in vitro for three chains (all CMV-associated).

The CDR3 consists of 15 residues. Germline V lookup: CDR1 MDHEN, CDR2 SYDVKM. Trimming removed 3 bases from V and 1 base from J; junction bases left unmatched: 6. Healthy people donating bone marrow made up the donors. The PCR used 60 Vbeta and 13 Jbeta primers. Assay used: immunoSEQ multiplex PCR; TCRdb lists only in-frame clones, some missing. The sample has tens of thousands of clones; over 70% are singletons. Comments on this clone: Its antigen is still unknown.

The TCR comes from a girl aged 2-10 years in good health and CMV-seropositive. Input material: PBMCs. The rearrangement links TRBV28 to TRBJ2-7, with 7 bases lining up with TRBD1. The CDR3 DNA is TGTGCCAGCAGTTTGTTACAGGGGCTGTCCTACGAGCAGTACTTC. Encoded protein: CASSLLQGLSYEQYF.